This record covers a single T cell receptor beta chain. Its antigen is not identified. The sample belongs to a study of blood T cells in healthy people across ages. Study-wide results and limits: Getting older went along with TCR beta diversity per million T cells dropping roughly linearly.

The V end lost 0 bases, the J end lost 6 bases, and 10 bases lay between the germline ends. Germline V lookup: CDR1 LNHNV, CDR2 YYDKDF (reference sequence). This CDR3 has 14 residues. A second PCR of about 7 to 12 cycles used a sample-barcoded 5' primer and a J-beta primer mix. A minimum of 3 million CDR3-containing paired-end reads was obtained for each sample. TCRdb used MiXCR to reprocess the 5' RACE reads, holding one entry per CDR3 protein. The sample has 700,000 to 950,000 distinct CDR3 sequences, 55% to 75% seen once. The sequence came from a young man in good health. The chain employs TRBV15 and TRBJ2-3; D uncertain. The sample consisted of blood. DNA of the CDR3: TGTGCCACCAGCAGAGATCACCCCCCCGATACGCAGTATTTT. Its translation is CATSRDHPPDTQYF.